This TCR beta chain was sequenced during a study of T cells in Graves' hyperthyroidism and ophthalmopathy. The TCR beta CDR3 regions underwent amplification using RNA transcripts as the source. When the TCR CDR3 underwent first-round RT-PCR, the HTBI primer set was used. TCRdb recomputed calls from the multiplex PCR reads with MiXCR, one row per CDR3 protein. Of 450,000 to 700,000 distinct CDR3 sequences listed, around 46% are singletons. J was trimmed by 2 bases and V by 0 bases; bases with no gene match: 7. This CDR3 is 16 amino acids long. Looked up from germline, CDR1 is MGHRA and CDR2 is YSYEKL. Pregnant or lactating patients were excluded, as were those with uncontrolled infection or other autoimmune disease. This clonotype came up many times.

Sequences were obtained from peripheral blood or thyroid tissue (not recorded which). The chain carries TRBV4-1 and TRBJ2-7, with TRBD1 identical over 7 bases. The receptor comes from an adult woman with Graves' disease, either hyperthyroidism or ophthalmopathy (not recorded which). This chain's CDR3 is CASSQEKSQGTYEQYF. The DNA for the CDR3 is TGCGCCAGCAGCCAAGAAAAGTCACAGGGGACCTACGAGCAGTACTTC.